Listed below are T cell receptor beta chains from one sample, sequenced in a study of blood T cell repertoires in COVID-19. Profiling relied on immunoSEQ multiplex PCR, and the TCRdb table lists in-frame clones only, not all of them. This sample yields 120,000 or so clones, of which 70% to 80% are seen a single time; more than 20% belongs to the top ten. Sample: peripheral blood. These receptors all come from a human donor in a cohort sampled during active COVID-19. CDR3s include the opening cysteine and the closing phenylalanine or tryptophan. The D gene is left open where the match is weak. A clone size is listed for some rows: how often the clone was seen (once, few, many), or a class if it is expanded.

>.|TRBV28|.|TRBJ2-3
TGTGCCAGCAGTCCCGAGGTGGGGGCGCGGGTCACAGATACGCAGTATTTT
CASSPEVGARVTDTQYF
>.|TRBV18|.|TRBJ2-1
TGTGCCAGCTCACCGTCTTCTAGGAACAATGAGCAGTTCTTC
CASSPSSRNNEQFF
>TRBD2|TRBV5-5|.|TRBJ2-7
TGTGCCAGCAGCGACCAGAGGGCGGGAGCTCGCGAGCAGTACTTC
CASSDQRAGAREQYF
>TRBD2|TRBV5-4|.|TRBJ2-7
TGTGCCAGCACCGTCAGCGGGAGGGCCTACGAGCAGTACTTC
CASTVSGRAYEQYF
>.|TRBV24-1|.|TRBJ2-7
TGTGCCACCAGTGACCGGGTCCTTCGCGAGCAGTACTTC
CATSDRVLREQYF
>.|TRBV7-9|.|TRBJ2-6
TGTGCCAGCACCCTAGAGGGAACTGGGGCCAACGTCCTGACTTTC
CASTLEGTGANVLTF
>TRBD2|TRBV6-5|.|TRBJ2-5
TGTGCCAGCAGTTCCGGGGGGGCCGGGGAGACCCAGTACTTC
CASSSGGAGETQYF
>.|TRBV7-2|.|TRBJ1-2
TGTGCCAGCAGCTTACGGGAGGCTGGCGGCTATGGCTACACCTTC
CASSLREAGGYGYTF
>.|TRBV9|.|TRBJ1-5
TGTGCCAGCAGCGTAGGATATGAGGTTCAGCCCCAGCATTTT
CASSVGYEVQPQHF
>.|TRBV18|.|TRBJ2-3
TGTGCCAGCTCACGCGGGAGCACAGATACGCAGTATTTT
CASSRGSTDTQYF
>.|TRBV5-8|.|TRBJ2-3
TGTGCCAGCAGCTTGGTCGGAGGGAGCACAGATACGCAGTATTTT
CASSLVGGSTDTQYF
>.|TRBV3-1/TRBV3-2|.|TRBJ1-2
TGTGCCAGCAGCCAAGATAACAGGGGCTACACCTTC
CASSQDNRGYTF
>TRBD1|TRBV19|few|TRBJ1-1
TGTGCCAGTAGTCCCACCGGACAGGGGAAAGCTTTCTTT
CASSPTGQGKAFF
>TRBD1|TRBV6-2/TRBV6-3|.|TRBJ1-4
TGTGCCAGCAGCCCCGGACCGGGACAGCGGAATTGGGAAAAACTGTTTTTT
CASSPGPGQRNWEKLFF
>TRBD1|TRBV28|.|TRBJ1-5
TGTGCCAGCAGTACCCGGGACAGAAGGAATCAGCCCCAGCATTTT
CASSTRDRRNQPQHF
>.|TRBV19|.|TRBJ1-2
TGTGCCAGTAGCCCCCCCGGCGGGGGCGCGGACTATGGCTACACCTTC
CASSPPGGGADYGYTF
>.|TRBV6-4|.|TRBJ1-1
TGTGCCAGCAGCCCTGACAGAAATAAGGAAGCTTTCTTT
CASSPDRNKEAFF
>TRBD1|TRBV7-2|.|TRBJ2-7
TGTGCCAGCAGCCCGAGGCAGGGGGAATACGAGCAGTACTTC
CASSPRQGEYEQYF
>.|TRBV5-4|.|TRBJ2-3
TGTGCCAGCAGCTCAGGGGGGACTCGAACAGATACGCAGTATTTT
CASSSGGTRTDTQYF
>.|TRBV6-1|.|TRBJ2-3
TGTGCCAGCAGTGAATTCCCAACAGGGCCGGGGACAGATACGCAGTATTTT
CASSEFPTGPGTDTQYF
>.|TRBV9|.|TRBJ2-7
TGTGCCAGCAGCGTAGTCTGGGTTCGGGGGGCGGGAGAGCAGTACTTC
CASSVVWVRGAGEQYF
>TRBD2|TRBV4-2|few|TRBJ2-1
TGTGCCAGCAGCAAACGGACTAGCGGGGTCAATGAGCAGTTCTTC
CASSKRTSGVNEQFF
>TRBD1|TRBV25-1|.|TRBJ1-2
TGTGCCAGCGGTAGATTATTCCAGGGGGTAGCTGGCTACACCTTC
CASGRLFQGVAGYTF
>.|TRBV6-5|.|TRBJ2-2
TGTGCCAGCAGTTACCTCGCGGGCCACACCGGGGAGCTGTTTTTT
CASSYLAGHTGELFF
>.|TRBV19|.|TRBJ1-2
TGTGCCAGCTCAGGGATCGGCTATGGCTACACCTTC
CASSGIGYGYTF
>.|TRBV6-5|few|TRBJ1-2
TGTGCCAGCAGGTATCTCCATCGGAACTATGGCTACACCTTC
CASRYLHRNYGYTF
>.|TRBV3-1/TRBV3-2|.|TRBJ2-7
TGTGCCAGCAGTTACCTTCCCCCAGGGGCCGAGCAGTACTTC
CASSYLPPGAEQYF
>TRBD2|TRBV7-6|few|TRBJ2-5
TGTGCCAGCAGCTGGGCTAGCGGGGGTGGGGAGACCCAGTACTTC
CASSWASGGGETQYF
>TRBD1|TRBV19|.|TRBJ1-6
TGTGCCAGTTCCGGGGGACAGGGATCCTCACCCCTCCACTTT
CASSGGQGSSPLHF
>TRBD1|TRBV29-1|once|TRBJ2-7
TGCAGCGGTAGAGGGGGCTTCAACGAGCAGTACTTC
CSGRGGFNEQYF
>TRBD1|TRBV5-4|.|TRBJ2-3
TGTGCCAGCAGCTCCCGGACAGGGTCGCCGGATACGCAGTATTTT
CASSSRTGSPDTQYF
>.|TRBV7-9|.|TRBJ2-2
TGTGCCAGCAGCTTCATAACGGTTTCCGGGGAGCTGTTTTTT
CASSFITVSGELFF
>.|TRBV7-8|.|TRBJ2-3
TGTGCCAGCAGCTCCCTCCCAGATACGCAGTATTTT
CASSSLPDTQYF
>.|TRBV7-3|.|TRBJ2-5
TGTGCCAGCAGCTTATCGGGTGGGGAGACCCAGTACTTC
CASSLSGGETQYF
>.|TRBV6-2/TRBV6-3|.|TRBJ2-1
TGTGCCAGCAGCTTGCCACTACAGGGTAATGAGCAGTTCTTC
CASSLPLQGNEQFF
>TRBD1|TRBV5-1|once|TRBJ1-5
TGCGCCAGCAGCTTGGAGGGACAGGGTTATCAGCCCCAGCATTTT
CASSLEGQGYQPQHF
>TRBD2|TRBV5-4|.|TRBJ2-7
TGTGCCAGCAGCTTGGTTTGGGGGGGTCTCGACGAGCAGTACTTC
CASSLVWGGLDEQYF
>.|TRBV6-5|.|TRBJ2-6
TGTGCCAGCAGTTACGTAGGGGCTGGGGCCAACGTCCTGACTTTC
CASSYVGAGANVLTF
>.|TRBV7-8|.|TRBJ2-6
TGTGCCAGCACCTCCGGGGGAAGAAAGGCCAACGTCCTGACTTTC
CASTSGGRKANVLTF
>.|TRBV7-2|.|TRBJ2-5
TGTGCCAGCAGCTTAGCTCCCGGGGGATCGGGAGAGACCCAGTACTTC
CASSLAPGGSGETQYF
>TRBD1|TRBV7-2|.|TRBJ1-2
TGTGCCAGCAGCTTGATGACAGGGGGTTTCGGGCCTTATGGCTACACCTTC
CASSLMTGGFGPYGYTF
>.|TRBV7-9|.|TRBJ2-5
TGTGCCAGCAGCTTAAAGCGGCTCTCACAAGAGACCCAGTACTTC
CASSLKRLSQETQYF
>.|TRBV6-1|.|TRBJ2-1
TGTGCCAGCATTGACCGGGACTTTGAGTACTACAATGAGCAGTTCTTC
CASIDRDFEYYNEQFF
>TRBD2|TRBV9|.|TRBJ2-3
TGTGCCAGCAGTTCAACTCCAGCGGGAGGAGGAGATACGCAGTATTTT
CASSSTPAGGGDTQYF
>TRBD2|TRBV6-2/TRBV6-3|.|TRBJ2-1
TGTGCCAGCAGTTACATAGCGGGGGGGAGCCGCTACAATGAGCAGTTCTTC
CASSYIAGGSRYNEQFF
>TRBD1|TRBV7-2|.|TRBJ1-2
TGTGCCAGCAGCTGGAGACCTGGACAGGGGGCTTCTTGGTATGGCTACACCTTC
CASSWRPGQGASWYGYTF
>.|TRBV5-4|few|TRBJ1-2
TGTGCCAGCAGCTTCACAGGGACTAACTATGGCTACACCTTC
CASSFTGTNYGYTF
>.|TRBV6-6|.|TRBJ1-1
TGTGCCAGCAGTCCCCGTAGTGGGGAGGTGGGGAACACTGAAGCTTTCTTT
CASSPRSGEVGNTEAFF
>TRBD1|TRBV5-4|few|TRBJ1-1
TGTGCCACCATAGGACAGGGGTTTGCCCCTGAAGCTTTCTTT
CATIGQGFAPEAFF
>.|TRBV9|once|TRBJ1-6
TGTGCCAGCAGCGCTCAGGGCGATAATTCACCCCTCCACTTT
CASSAQGDNSPLHF
>TRBD1|TRBV28|.|TRBJ2-5
TGTGCCAGCGTTGCTAAGACAGGGACGAAAGAGACCCAGTACTTC
CASVAKTGTKETQYF
>TRBD1|TRBV5-8|once|TRBJ1-5
TGTGCCAGCAGCTTGTATCAGGGGGGCAATCAGCCCCAGCATTTT
CASSLYQGGNQPQHF
>TRBD1|TRBV5-4|.|TRBJ1-6
TGTGCCAGCAGCTGGGACAGGGGAAACTCACCCCTCCACTTT
CASSWDRGNSPLHF
>TRBD2|TRBV5-4|few|TRBJ2-2
TGTGCCAGCAGCTTGTTTGCTAGCGGGGGTTCCTTCACCGGGGAGCTGTTTTTT
CASSLFASGGSFTGELFF
>TRBD1|TRBV4-1|.|TRBJ1-1
TGCGCCAGCAGCCCGACCGGGACAGGGGGAACTGAAGCTTTCTTT
CASSPTGTGGTEAFF
>TRBD2|TRBV10-3|.|TRBJ2-7
TGTGCCATCAACCCCGGGACTAGCGACTACGAGCAGTACTTC
CAINPGTSDYEQYF
>.|TRBV3-1/TRBV3-2|once|TRBJ1-2
TGTGCCGCCTTTAGCCTTACTATGAATAACTATGGCTACACCTTC
CAAFSLTMNNYGYTF